The source of this TCR beta chain is a study of CD8+ T cells in alopecia areata. As for treatment: oral pan-JAK inhibitor, 5-10 mg twice daily. Extracted RNA was reverse transcribed into cDNA, the sequencing template. Assay: immunoSEQ multiplex PCR; the TCRdb copy retains only in-frame clones and omits some. The profile covers roughly 64,000 clones, with under 60% appearing a single time and roughly 21% taken by the ten largest. Germline CDR1 and CDR2: SQVTM and ANQGSEA. The CDR3 runs to 12 residues. Between the trimmed V and J ends, which lost 4 bases and 1 base, there was a span of 8 bases. This clone has more than one count but fewer than ten. Other nucleotide sequences in the sample specify the same CDR3.

The chain links TRBV29-1 to TRBJ2-7; D remains ambiguous. The source is a human donor with alopecia areata. Sequenced material: CD8+ T cells sorted from blood, taken at approximately week 37, from a patient treated with tofacitinib. CDR3 loop: CSVGDGSYEQYF. The CDR3 coding sequence is TGCAGCGTTGGGGATGGTTCCTACGAGCAGTACTTC.